The rows below give T cell receptor beta chains drawn from one sample of a study of T cells after yellow fever vaccination. MiXCR, applied by TCRdb to the 5' RACE reads, yields one record per CDR3 protein. This sample has 340,000 or so distinct CDR3 sequences; around 12% occur once, and the top ten carry 3.2%. This specimen was CD4+ T cells sorted from PBMCs, taken 15 days after the yellow fever booster vaccination. These receptors all stem from a man younger than 35 who received the YFV17D yellow fever vaccine. Both conserved end residues are part of each CDR3. Each record gives: clone size, J gene, D gene, V gene, CDR3 protein, CDR3 DNA. A D gene is named only where the DNA matches it firmly. The listing skips clone size in some rows; elsewhere it reads once, few, many or a size class.

many | TRBJ1-1 | TRBD1 | TRBV4-3 | CASSTRDREVPTEAFF | TGCGCCAGCAGCACCCGGGACAGGGAAGTTCCCACTGAAGCTTTCTTT
- | TRBJ2-7 | - | TRBV7-3 | CASSYWGFRSEQYF | TGTGCCAGCAGCTACTGGGGATTTCGATCCGAGCAGTACTTC
- | TRBJ1-4 | - | TRBV5-1 | CASSLGQRRQKLFF | TGCGCCAGCAGCTTGGGACAGCGTCGTCAAAAACTGTTTTTT
few | TRBJ1-4 | - | TRBV9 | CASSAATGATNEKLFF | TGTGCCAGCAGCGCGGCCACGGGTGCCACTAATGAAAAACTGTTTTTT
few | TRBJ1-1 | - | TRBV9 | CASSVDPSRTERAEAFF | TGTGCCAGCAGCGTAGACCCTTCCCGGACAGAAAGGGCTGAAGCTTTCTTT
- | TRBJ1-3 | - | TRBV6-5 | CASRAGGTGYSDTIYF | TGTGCCAGCAGGGCCGGGGGAACAGGGTATTCAGACACCATATATTTT
- | TRBJ2-2 | TRBD1 | TRBV30 | CASTQGASTGELFF | TGTGCCTCGACCCAGGGGGCCAGCACCGGGGAGCTGTTTTTT
- | TRBJ2-7 | - | TRBV29-1 | CSVEEDSYEQYF | TGCAGCGTTGAAGAGGACAGCTACGAGCAGTACTTC
few | TRBJ2-7 | TRBD2 | TRBV18 | CASSRTSGGSSYEQYF | TGTGCCAGCTCACGGACCAGCGGGGGAAGCTCCTACGAGCAGTACTTC
- | TRBJ1-5 | - | TRBV7-8 | CASSSRMVRTDSNQPQHF | TGTGCCAGCAGTTCCCGCATGGTTCGGACCGATAGCAATCAGCCCCAGCATTTT
few | TRBJ2-7 | - | TRBV6-5 | CASSYGEAYEQYF | TGTGCCAGCAGTTACGGGGAGGCCTACGAGCAGTACTTC
few | TRBJ2-7 | TRBD2 | TRBV6-2/TRBV6-3 | CASSERGASYEQYF | TGTGCCAGCAGTGAGCGGGGGGCCTCCTACGAGCAGTACTTC
many | TRBJ1-1 | - | TRBV6-5 | CASSLGPGATEAFF | TGTGCCAGCAGCCTCGGGCCAGGGGCCACTGAAGCTTTCTTT
few | TRBJ2-7 | - | TRBV4-2 | CASSQDRVNYEQYF | TGTGCCAGCAGCCAAGACAGGGTGAACTACGAGCAGTACTTC
- | TRBJ2-7 | TRBD1 | TRBV10-3 | CAINDWDRDSYEQYF | TGTGCCATCAATGATTGGGACAGGGACTCCTACGAGCAGTACTTC
- | TRBJ2-3 | - | TRBV6-4 | CASSDRPSSTDTQYF | TGTGCCAGCAGTGACCGGCCATCTAGCACAGATACGCAGTATTTT
- | TRBJ2-3 | TRBD1 | TRBV5-4 | CASSAWRTGGADTQYF | TGTGCCAGCAGCGCGTGGCGGACAGGGGGCGCAGATACGCAGTATTTT
few | TRBJ2-3 | - | TRBV21-1 | CASTQGGGGCDTQYF | TGTGCCAGCACCCAAGGAGGCGGGGGGTGCGATACGCAGTATTTT
few | TRBJ1-5 | TRBD1 | TRBV6-2/TRBV6-3 | CASSYPSNRGLSNQPQHF | TGTGCCAGCAGTTATCCGTCGAACAGGGGCTTGAGCAATCAGCCCCAGCATTTT
few | TRBJ2-5 | TRBD2 | TRBV7-2 | CASIERGGIYETQYF | TGTGCCAGCATCGAGCGGGGGGGTATTTATGAGACCCAGTACTTC
- | TRBJ2-2 | TRBD1 | TRBV20-1 | CSALRQGSGELFF | TGCAGTGCCTTAAGACAGGGGTCCGGGGAGCTGTTTTTT
many | TRBJ1-5 | - | TRBV5-1 | CASSFDSNQPQHF | TGCGCCAGCAGCTTTGACAGCAATCAGCCCCAGCATTTT
- | TRBJ2-6 | TRBD1 | TRBV5-1 | CASSLDDRGLYSGANVLTF | TGCGCCAGCAGCTTGGATGACAGGGGCCTATACTCTGGGGCCAACGTCCTGACTTTC
few | TRBJ1-5 | TRBD1 | TRBV7-9 | CASSKTGDQPQHF | TGTGCCAGCAGCAAAACAGGGGATCAGCCCCAGCATTTT
- | TRBJ2-2 | TRBD2 | TRBV7-9 | CAHPASGGLNTGELFF | TGTGCCCACCCGGCTAGCGGGGGGCTTAACACCGGGGAGCTGTTTTTT
- | TRBJ2-5 | - | TRBV7-3 | CARWGPLQETQYF | TGTGCCAGGTGGGGGCCCTTACAAGAGACCCAGTACTTC
few | TRBJ2-3 | TRBD1 | TRBV6-1 | CASSESGTGADTQYF | TGTGCCAGCAGTGAGTCTGGGACAGGGGCAGATACGCAGTATTTT
- | TRBJ2-1 | TRBD1 | TRBV29-1 | CSGRGTGRAYEQFF | TGCAGCGGGCGAGGGACAGGGAGAGCGTATGAGCAGTTCTTC
few | TRBJ2-5 | TRBD1 | TRBV4-1 | CASSQLGTDQETQYF | TGCGCCAGCAGCCAACTAGGGACAGACCAAGAGACCCAGTACTTC
few | TRBJ1-3 | - | TRBV5-4 | CASSTGTGSSGNTIYF | TGTGCCAGCAGCACCGGGACGGGGAGCTCTGGAAACACCATATATTTT
many | TRBJ2-3 | TRBD2 | TRBV6-4 | CASSDKLAGAVTQYF | TGTGCCAGCAGTGACAAGCTAGCGGGGGCTGTTACGCAGTATTTT
- | TRBJ1-1 | TRBD1 | TRBV20-1 | CSARDRTGHTEAFF | TGCAGTGCTAGAGATCGGACAGGGCACACTGAAGCTTTCTTT
few | TRBJ1-1 | - | TRBV18 | CASSPGGHSTEAFF | TGTGCCAGCTCTCCGGGCGGGCATAGCACTGAAGCTTTCTTT
- | TRBJ2-7 | - | TRBV18 | CASSPGGPPGEQYF | TGTGCCAGCTCACCTGGGGGGCCTCCGGGGGAGCAGTACTTC
- | TRBJ2-5 | TRBD2 | TRBV5-1 | CASRSGGLVKETQYF | TGCGCCAGCAGGAGTGGGGGACTAGTGAAAGAGACCCAGTACTTC
- | TRBJ2-3 | - | TRBV25-1 | CASSEMPLGTDTQYF | TGTGCCAGCAGTGAGATGCCCCTGGGCACAGATACGCAGTATTTT
many | TRBJ2-5 | - | TRBV5-1 | CASSLDILETQYF | TGCGCCAGCAGCTTGGACATTTTGGAGACCCAGTACTTC
- | TRBJ1-1 | TRBD1 | TRBV6-2/TRBV6-3 | CASKFTGANTEAFF | TGTGCCAGCAAATTCACAGGGGCGAACACTGAAGCTTTCTTT
few | TRBJ2-4 | - | TRBV30 | CALGVQYF | TGTGCCTTGGGGGTTCAGTACTTC
few | TRBJ1-2 | - | TRBV29-1 | CSVVNFGRRIKGNDYGYTF | TGCAGCGTTGTTAACTTCGGCCGACGAATTAAGGGGAATGACTATGGCTACACCTTC
few | TRBJ1-1 | TRBD1 | TRBV4-2 | CASSLYLGTGGEAFF | TGTGCCAGCAGCCTATACTTGGGGACAGGGGGAGAAGCTTTCTTT
- | TRBJ2-5 | TRBD2 | TRBV7-2 | CASSISGGETQYF | TGTGCCAGCAGCATTAGCGGGGGGGAGACCCAGTACTTC
many | TRBJ2-5 | - | TRBV29-1 | CSPGGGARGTQYF | TGCAGCCCGGGTGGGGGAGCTAGGGGGACCCAGTACTTC
few | TRBJ1-2 | - | TRBV6-2/TRBV6-3 | CASSPLLTGFSGYTF | TGTGCCAGCAGTCCCCTTCTTACAGGGTTCTCTGGCTACACCTTC
- | TRBJ2-3 | TRBD2 | TRBV20-1 | CSAREASGGHRSDTQYF | TGCAGTGCTAGAGAGGCTAGCGGGGGGCACCGGTCGGATACGCAGTATTTT
few | TRBJ2-7 | - | TRBV12-3/TRBV12-4 | CASRGTDVEQYF | TGTGCCAGCAGGGGGACCGATGTCGAGCAGTACTTC
- | TRBJ1-2 | - | TRBV7-2 | CASSFWGGGQPLANYGYTF | TGTGCCAGCAGCTTCTGGGGGGGCGGGCAACCTCTAGCTAACTATGGCTACACCTTC
- | TRBJ1-4 | - | TRBV12-3/TRBV12-4 | CASRDPGMEKLFF | TGTGCCAGCAGAGATCCGGGAATGGAAAAACTGTTTTTT
many | TRBJ2-4 | TRBD2 | TRBV3-1 | CASSPGGTNIQYF | TGTGCCAGCAGCCCCGGGGGGACAAACATTCAGTACTTC
- | TRBJ1-6 | - | TRBV7-2 | CASSVNGGPLHF | TGTGCCAGCAGCGTGAATGGGGGCCCCCTCCACTTT
- | TRBJ1-4 | - | TRBV7-2 | CASSFLLYEKLFF | TGTGCCAGCAGCTTTCTGCTTTATGAAAAACTGTTTTTT